This T cell receptor beta chain derives from a study of cytomegalovirus exposure and HLA in healthy donors. A multiplex PCR was run with 60 Vbeta primers and 13 Jbeta primers. This table comes from immunoSEQ multiplex PCR, and its TCRdb copy is limited to in-frame clones, with some not included. Of about 160,000 clones listed, approximately 84% are singletons. The CDR3 extends over 14 amino acids. CDR1 SEHNR and CDR2 FQNEAQ come from the germline V gene (reference sequence). Study-level results: Some V segments, including TRBV6-2 and TRBV6-3, were excluded as indistinguishable.

A note on this clone: Its target is not known. A junction end diverges from the germline sequence, so it may reflect a read error.

The sequence came from a male donor in good health and CMV-seropositive. The material sequenced was PBMCs. The chain links TRBV7-9 to TRBJ2-7, with D possibly being TRBD1 (5 bases). The CDR3 DNA sequence: TGTTCCAGCAGCTTAGGCCAGGGCTCCTACGAGCAGTACTTC. It translates to CSSSLGQGSYEQYF.